Listed below are T cell receptor beta chains from one sample, sequenced in a study of OX40 agonist ivuxolimab in advanced cancers. Assay used: immunoSEQ multiplex PCR; TCRdb lists only in-frame clones, some missing. The repertoire holds 91,000 or so clones, with 94% as singletons. The specimen comprised CD4+ or CD8+ T cells sorted from blood, sampled in a trial of the OX40 agonist ivuxolimab. The receptors were sampled from an adult with an advanced solid tumor such as melanoma, head and neck, liver or kidney cancer. The conserved cysteine and the conserved F or W are not part of the CDR3 here. The order of the fields is V gene, CDR3 length, CDR3 protein.

v_call: TRBV7-3
cdr3_length: 14
cdr3_aa: ASSPRAATSTDTQY

v_call: TRBV5-1
cdr3_length: 13
cdr3_aa: ASSFITGGAGEAF

v_call: TRBV11-2
cdr3_length: 12
cdr3_aa: ASSRPGRTDTQY

v_call: TRBV21-1
cdr3_length: 11
cdr3_aa: ASSKGAGYEQY

v_call: TRBV11-1
cdr3_length: 11
cdr3_aa: ASRRLAGDRQF

v_call: TRBV18
cdr3_length: 16
cdr3_aa: ASSPQPAIVVSTDTQY

v_call: TRBV9
cdr3_length: 13
cdr3_aa: ASSATGGSYNEQF

v_call: TRBV5-5
cdr3_length: 11
cdr3_aa: ASSLTHYNEQF

v_call: TRBV5-1
cdr3_length: 14
cdr3_aa: ASSIPTGEINEKLF

v_call: TRBV9
cdr3_length: 14
cdr3_aa: ASSAQHGTAGNTIY

v_call: TRBV5-1
cdr3_length: 11
cdr3_aa: ASSSTENYGYT

v_call: TRBV4-2
cdr3_length: 15
cdr3_aa: ASSQVPGTAVRYGYI

v_call: TRBV5-4
cdr3_length: 15
cdr3_aa: ASSLGTGFSSGNTIY

v_call: TRBV5-1
cdr3_length: 13
cdr3_aa: ASSLNRAVTDTQY

v_call: TRBV19
cdr3_length: 13
cdr3_aa: ASSPRPATNEKLF

v_call: TRBV7-2
cdr3_length: 14
cdr3_aa: ASSPFGLAPGGTQY

v_call: TRBV18
cdr3_length: 11
cdr3_aa: ASSIEGFQPQH

v_call: TRBV18
cdr3_length: 16
cdr3_aa: ASSPIALVGAGPTEAF

v_call: TRBV15
cdr3_length: 13
cdr3_aa: ATSARDVGSYEQY

v_call: TRBV7-2
cdr3_length: 13
cdr3_aa: ASSRRPGGSDTQY

v_call: TRBV6-6
cdr3_length: 14
cdr3_aa: ASSYPTSGSPDTQY

v_call: TRBV5-6
cdr3_length: 10
cdr3_aa: ASSLNLGAQY

v_call: TRBV5-1
cdr3_length: 13
cdr3_aa: ASSLSGGGRSPLH

v_call: TRBV12-1
cdr3_length: 12
cdr3_aa: ASRPPYYYNEQF